This T cell receptor beta chain is drawn from a study of identical twins. Overall study results and limits: Analyses based on zero insertions could be partly confounded by invariant MAIT and iNKT cells. Models predicted less out-of-frame TCR alpha sharing in monozygotic twins than was found. Conclusions rested on cross-sectional statistics rather than following the same donors.

This clonotype showed up many times. Its antigen remains unidentified. TCRdb ran MiXCR on the 5' RACE reads and lists one entry per CDR3 protein. Of roughly 690,000 distinct CDR3 sequences in the sample, approximately 6.1% were seen once. The sequencing sample was made of naive T cells sorted from blood. The TCR was taken from a man between 18 and 35 years old in good health.

Written as DNA, the CDR3 is TGCAGTGCTAGACCGGAGATGGGTGAGCAGTTCTTC. This sequence encodes CSARPEMGEQFF. This rearrangement joins TRBV20-1 to TRBJ2-1; no reliable D call. The V end lost 2 bases, the J end lost 9 bases, and 11 bases lay between the germline ends. The germline V gene has CDR1 DFQATT and CDR2 SNEGSKA (reference sequence). This CDR3 has 12 residues.